Sequencing of this T cell receptor (beta chain) was carried out in a study of PD-1 blockade in classical Hodgkin lymphoma. Every patient had relapsed following autologous stem cell transplantation, and cohorts differed in brentuximab vedotin exposure. Here immunoSEQ multiplex PCR was the method, and the copy in TCRdb shows in-frame clones only, minus some. Of about 10,000 clones listed, 75% are singletons. This clone was counted between two and nine times. The TCR sequence derives from a human donor with classical Hodgkin lymphoma. The sample in question was peripheral blood mononuclear cells (PBMCs), obtained at baseline.

Written as DNA, the CDR3 is TGTGCCAGCAGTTCCACATGGGCCAACGTCCTGACTTTC. Amino acids: CASSSTWANVLTF. The J gene is TRBJ2-6, the V gene TRBV28; D is undetermined. The CDR3 contains 13 residues. Trimming left V 4 bases short and J 5 bases short, with 6 bases between. Germline assignment: CDR1 MDHEN and CDR2 SYDVKM.